The 26 T cell receptor beta chains below all came from one sample that was sequenced in a study of sequential checkpoint blockade in melanoma. TCRdb's table, derived via immunoSEQ multiplex PCR, lists solely in-frame clones and lacks some. Of tens of thousands of clones listed, approximately 85% are singletons. Treatment of the sample: randomized to nivolumab then ipilimumab (arm A) or the reverse (arm B). The specimen comprised CD8+ T cells sorted from blood (inferred from file names), sampled from a patient given nivolumab and ipilimumab in sequence. The receptors come from a human donor with melanoma.

This clone has only one observation. The chain is built from TRBV7-9 and TRBJ1-2, with D perhaps TRBD1 (5 bases). The CDR3 totals 12 residues. The V end was cut by 4 bases, the J end by 8 bases, with 11 bases between. CDR1 is SEHNR and CDR2 is FQNEAQ in the germline V gene (reference sequence). In DNA form, the CDR3 reads TGTGCCAGCAGCTCGTCGGCAGGGGGCTACACCTTC. This translates into CASSSSAGGYTF.

The rearrangement uses TRBV27 and TRBJ2-5; D may be TRBD1 (5 bases). Germline assignment: CDR1 MNHEY and CDR2 SMNVEV (reference sequence). This CDR3 region has 15 residues. V was cut by 2 bases and J by 1 base, with 11 bases left in between. CDR3 nucleotide sequence: TGTGCCAGCAGTTTACAAGACAGTGTCCAAGAGACCCAGTACTTC. Its translation is CASSLQDSVQETQYF.

As to this clone: One end of the junction does not line up with germline, which may come from a read error. This chain links TRBV19 with TRBJ2-7; TRBD2 agrees at 13 bases. The CDR3 is 15 amino acids. Germline CDR1 reads LNHDA; CDR2 reads SQIVND (reference sequence). The CDR3 reads CASSIGTSGTYEQCF. CDR3 in DNA: TGTGCCAGTAGTATCGGGACTAGCGGGACCTACGAGCAGTGCTTC.

V and J are TRBV9 and TRBJ1-1; 10 nucleotides match TRBD1. This CDR3 region has 14 residues. V lost 3 bases, J lost 4 bases, and 3 bases stayed unmatched. Germline V gene data show CDR1 as SGDLS and CDR2 as YYNGEE. CDR3 sequence: CASSGTGGSTEAFF. The CDR3 region has the DNA TGTGCCAGCAGCGGGACAGGGGGGAGCACTGAAGCTTTCTTT.

The rearrangement links TRBV27 to TRBJ2-5; TRBD2 is a possible D gene (6 bases). The tail of the sequence fits TRBJ2-7 better, so the J call may be wrong. Germline lookup yields CDR1 MNHEY and CDR2 SMNVEV (reference sequence). There are 13 residues in the CDR3. CDR3 DNA: TGTGCCAGCAGTCTCGGACTATCCTACGAGCAGTACTTC. This encodes CASSLGLSYEQYF.

The J gene is TRBJ1-6, the V gene TRBV27; a weak D match, TRBD1 (5 bases). The ends were cut back, 3 bases at V and 10 bases at J, with 7 bases in the middle. The CDR3 is 12 amino acids. CDR1 MNHEY and CDR2 SMNVEV come from the germline V gene (reference sequence). In nucleotides, the CDR3 is TGTGCCAGCAGTTTCACAGGATCACCCCTCCACTTT. It encodes CASSFTGSPLHF.

The rearrangement uses TRBV5-4 and TRBJ2-2; TRBD2 agrees at 14 bases. CDR3 length: 17 residues. V shed 4 bases, J shed 3 bases, and the junction held 5 bases outside the gene matches. Germline assignment: CDR1 SGHNT and CDR2 YYREEE (reference sequence). CDR3 DNA sequence: TGTGCCAGCAGCCCAGGGACTAGCGGGAGATACACCGGGGAGCTGTTTTTT. Its translation: CASSPGTSGRYTGELFF. Based on the CDR3 plus reference TRBV5-4 and TRBJ2-2, the full variable domain is ETGVTQSPTHLIKTRGQQVTLRCSSQSGHNTVSWYQQALGQGPQFIFQYYREEENGRGNFPPRFSGLQFPNYSSELNVNALELDDSALYLCASSPGTSGRYTGELFFGEGSRLTVL.

The chain is built from TRBV19 and TRBJ2-1; 13 bases fit TRBD2. With V trimmed by 6 bases and J by 5 bases, 4 bases remained unmatched. CDR3 length: 15 amino acids. Germline loops: CDR1 LNHDA, CDR2 SQIVND (reference sequence). The CDR3 region is CASSGTSGTNNEQFF. As DNA, the CDR3 is TGTGCCAGTAGCGGGACTAGCGGGACGAACAATGAGCAGTTCTTC.

This clone was seen a single time. The chain has TRBV2 and TRBJ1-5, with D maybe TRBD1 (5 bases). There are 14 residues in the CDR3. The V end was cut by 2 bases, the J end by 2 bases, with 7 bases between. In germline, CDR1 is SNHLY, CDR2 FYNNEI. This chain's CDR3 is CASSEIGGNQPQHF. The DNA for the CDR3 is TGTGCCAGCAGTGAAATAGGGGGCAATCAGCCCCAGCATTTT.

This chain uses TRBV5-4 with TRBJ2-7; TRBD2 is a possible D gene (5 bases). V was trimmed by 0 bases and J by 2 bases, leaving 9 bases between them. Germline CDR1 reads SGHNT; CDR2 reads YYREEE (reference sequence). This CDR3 comprises 14 residues. The CDR3 sequence: CASSLERETYEQYF. CDR3 bases: TGTGCCAGCAGCTTGGAACGGGAAACCTACGAGCAGTACTTC.

This clone was counted once. The genes are TRBV5-6 and TRBJ2-1, with 11 positions matching TRBD2. The V gene's germline CDR1 is SGHDT and CDR2 YYEEEE. The CDR3 consists of 16 residues. With V trimmed by 2 bases and J by 6 bases, 7 bases remained unmatched. The CDR3 loop is CASSLIAGGLANEQFF. The CDR3 DNA reads TGTGCCAGCAGCTTAATAGCGGGGGGGCTGGCCAATGAGCAGTTCTTC. Based on the CDR3 plus reference TRBV5-6 and TRBJ2-1, the full variable domain is DAGVTQSPTHLIKTRGQQVTLRCSPKSGHDTVSWYQQALGQGPQFIFQYYEEEERQRGNFPDRFSGHQFPNYSSELNVNALLLGDSALYLCASSLIAGGLANEQFFGPGTRLTVL.

This CDR3 reads CASSYREGQPDTQYF. In DNA form, the CDR3 reads TGTGCCAGCAGCTACAGGGAAGGCCAACCAGATACGCAGTATTTT. The chain combines TRBV27 with TRBJ2-3; D is possibly TRBD1 (6 bases). From germline, CDR1 is MNHEY and CDR2 SMNVEV (reference sequence). The CDR3 consists of 15 residues. The V end was cut by 6 bases, the J end by 4 bases, with 17 bases between.

This clone appeared a single time. The chain employs TRBV19 and TRBJ1-2, with D maybe TRBD1 (6 bases). The CDR3 runs to 14 residues. V dropped 6 bases and J dropped 2 bases, with 13 bases sitting between them. Germline CDR1 reads LNHDA; CDR2 reads SQIVND (reference sequence). The CDR3 reads CASSPADSNYGYTF. The CDR3 DNA follows: TGTGCCAGTAGCCCTGCGGACAGCAACTATGGCTACACCTTC.

The table lists this clone with a few counts. The chain couples TRBV5-1 to TRBJ2-3; 7 bases match TRBD2. J gave up 3 bases and V 4 bases, and 5 bases lay outside the gene matches. This CDR3 comprises 14 residues. The germline gives CDR1 SGHRS, CDR2 YFSETQ. The chain's CDR3 is CASSTGLGTDTQYF. The CDR3 region has the DNA TGCGCCAGCAGCACCGGACTAGGTACAGATACGCAGTATTTT. The complete variable domain, with remaining parts taken from reference TRBV5-1 and TRBJ2-3, reads KAGVTQTPRYLIKTRGQQVTLSCSPISGHRSVSWYQQTPGQGLQFLFEYFSETQRNKGNFPGRFSGRQFSNSRSEMNVSTLELGDSALYLCASSTGLGTDTQYFGPGTRLTVL.

The chain couples TRBV6-1 to TRBJ1-2; 8 bases align to TRBD1. The V and J ends lost 0 bases and 4 bases, in that order; junction bases with no gene match: 7. CDR1 is MNHNS, CDR2 SASEGT, per germline. CDR3 length equals 16 residues. CDR3 DNA sequence: TGTGCCAGCAGTGAAGCTGGGCAGGGGGCCCCCTATGGCTACACCTTC. Translated: CASSEAGQGAPYGYTF.

The V call is TRBV27, the J call TRBJ2-5; D is unclear. This CDR3 is 13 amino acids long. The V end lost 1 base, the J end lost 1 base, and 4 bases lay between the germline ends. CDR1 and CDR2 from the germline V gene are MNHEY and SMNVEV (reference sequence). CDR3 nucleotides: TGTGCCAGCAGTTTATGGGCCCAAGAGACCCAGTACTTC. It translates to CASSLWAQETQYF.

The chain recombines TRBV4-1 with TRBJ1-2; 7 nucleotides agree with TRBD1. The J segment lost 7 bases and the V segment lost 4 bases, leaving 12 bases of the junction unmatched. The CDR3 runs to 15 residues. Germline CDR1 and CDR2: MGHRA and YSYEKL. Here the CDR3 reads CASSPASRQGSGYTF. The DNA of the CDR3 is TGCGCCAGCAGCCCCGCATCCCGACAGGGCTCTGGCTACACCTTC.

The chain is built from TRBV2 and TRBJ2-7, with D unresolved. Germline CDR1 and CDR2: SNHLY and FYNNEI. The CDR3 is made up of 13 amino acids. V lost 2 bases, J lost 3 bases, and 8 bases lay in between. The CDR3 here is CASSELMYYEQYF. For the CDR3, the DNA is TGTGCCAGCAGTGAACTAATGTACTACGAGCAGTACTTC.

The chain has TRBV27 and TRBJ2-7; a weak D match, TRBD1 (5 bases). Trimming stripped 3 bases from V and 5 bases from J, with 11 bases between. The CDR3 extends over 13 amino acids. Germline V CDR1 and CDR2: MNHEY, SMNVEV (reference sequence). The CDR3 DNA sequence: TGTGCCAGCAGTTTTCCAGGGTGGCACGAGCAGTACTTC. Protein: CASSFPGWHEQYF.

The V call is TRBV28, the J call TRBJ2-7; D unresolved. Per germline, CDR1 MDHEN and CDR2 SYDVKM. The germline V and J ends were trimmed by 2 bases and 5 bases, with 7 bases remaining between them. The CDR3 sequence is 12 residues long. The CDR3 nucleotides read TGTGCCAGCAGTTTAGGCGGCAACGAGCAGTACTTC. This codes for CASSLGGNEQYF.

This chain uses TRBV11-2 with TRBJ2-1, with D perhaps matching TRBD2 (5 bases). CDR3 length: 13 amino acids. Per the germline V gene, CDR1 is SGHAT and CDR2 is FQNNGV. V was trimmed by 6 bases and J by 6 bases, leaving 12 bases between them. In nucleotides, the CDR3 is TGTGCCAGCAGATTCGAGAGCGGCAATGAGCAGTTCTTC. Translated, it gives CASRFESGNEQFF. The complete variable domain, with remaining parts taken from reference TRBV11-2 and TRBJ2-1, reads EAGVAQSPRYKIIEKRQSVAFWCNPISGHATLYWYQQILGQGPKLLIQFQNNGVVDDSQLPKDRFSAERLKGVDSTLKIQPAKLEDSAVYLCASRFESGNEQFFGPGTRLTVL.

The chain recombines TRBV6-5 with TRBJ1-1, with TRBD1 as a possible D gene (6 bases). Trimming pared 2 bases from V and 6 bases from J, leaving 13 bases between. The CDR3 runs to 14 residues. From germline, CDR1 is MNHEY and CDR2 SVGAGI. CDR3 DNA sequence: TGTGCCAGCAGTTACACAGGGTTAGGCGCTGAAGCTTTCTTT. This translates into CASSYTGLGAEAFF.

The V and J genes are TRBV6-4 and TRBJ1-4; D gene ambiguous. V was shortened by 2 bases and J by 5 bases, with 6 bases between the two germline ends. The CDR3 length is 13 residues. Germline V gene lookup returns CDR1 MRHNA and CDR2 SNTAGT. The CDR3 DNA follows: TGTGCCAGCAGTGACAGCCTCAATGAAAAACTGTTTTTT. Translating it yields CASSDSLNEKLFF.

The chain recombines TRBV10-3 with TRBJ1-1; D possibly corresponds to TRBD1 (6 bases). Per germline, CDR1 ENHRY and CDR2 SYGVKD. Trimming cost V 0 bases and J 5 bases, with 13 bases left between them. This CDR3 contains 15 residues. This chain's CDR3 is CAISESGGRGTEAFF. The CDR3 DNA sequence: TGTGCCATCAGTGAGTCCGGGGGGCGAGGTACTGAAGCTTTCTTT.

V usage is TRBV28 and J usage is TRBJ1-5; 11 bases are shared with TRBD1. Germline loops: CDR1 MDHEN, CDR2 SYDVKM. V shed 6 bases and J 5 bases; nucleotides not matched to a gene: 6. The CDR3 is 15 residues long. The CDR3: CASSQGQGADQPQHF. The CDR3 DNA is TGTGCCAGCAGCCAAGGACAGGGGGCCGATCAGCCCCAGCATTTT.

This chain uses TRBV19 with TRBJ2-7; D gene uncertain. Germline V gene data show CDR1 as LNHDA and CDR2 as SQIVND (reference sequence). The V gene lost 3 bases and the J gene lost 0 bases, with 6 bases spanning the gap. The CDR3 is made up of 13 amino acids. The CDR3 DNA reads TGTGCCAGTAGTATTACAGCCTCCTACGAGCAGTACTTC. This encodes CASSITASYEQYF.